The clone carrying this TCR beta chain was counted a few times. J was trimmed by 0 bases and V by 3 bases; bases with no gene match: 1. Germline V gene lookup returns CDR1 LNHDA and CDR2 SQIVND (reference sequence). The CDR3 extends over 15 amino acids. Per the original methods: Amplification with reference gene primers provided the estimates of nucleated cell counts. Here immunoSEQ multiplex PCR was the method, and the copy in TCRdb shows in-frame clones only, minus some. V, J and clone size are those of that table, while D and trimming were read from the DNA. The top ten hold about 8.9% of the sample, which has more than 150,000 clones, more than 65% seen once. The sample is drawn from a study of blood T cell repertoires in COVID-19. On the study more broadly: The United States, Italy and Spain provided the acute and convalescent COVID-19 samples. PBMCs, B-cell-depleted T cells, or T cells provided the cDNA or gDNA that made up the material.

The chain employs TRBV19 and TRBJ2-7; 11 positions agree with TRBD2. The clonotype originates from a woman in her forties or fifties with acute or convalescent COVID-19. Sequenced: peripheral blood. CDR3 region: CASSITSGSSYEQYF. CDR3 in DNA: TGTGCCAGTAGTATTACTAGCGGGAGCTCCTACGAGCAGTACTTC.